The 29 T cell receptor beta chains reported below all come from one sample, sequenced in a study of post-analysis software for immune sequencing data. Unique molecular identifiers tagged the TCR beta cDNA libraries. TCRdb itself ran the PCR reads through MiXCR, one entry per CDR3 protein. Of hundreds of thousands of distinct CDR3 sequences detected, approximately 50% appear once; the ten largest clones hold under 6%. The study, taken as a whole, reports: Patients carried a handful of TRBV segments more frequently than controls did, and TRBV5-6, TRBV5-1 and TRBV20-1 were among them.

These receptors lack a known antigen. Sequenced: blood. These receptors were taken from a girl aged 5-17 years with multiple sclerosis.

This CDR3 reads CASSLGISRLSSYEQYF. DNA of the CDR3: TGTGCCAGCAGCTTAGGGATATCGCGCTTAAGCTCCTACGAGCAGTACTTC. This sequence joins TRBV7-8 and TRBJ2-7; D ambiguous. The germline gives CDR1 SGHVS, CDR2 FQNEAQ. The CDR3 consists of 17 residues. V lost 1 base and J 0 bases, leaving 16 bases between the germline ends.

This clonotype appeared a single time. This chain joins TRBV20-1 and TRBJ2-1; no firm D call. The J call may be mistaken, given a closer DNA end match to TRBJ2-7. The CDR3 extends over 15 amino acids. Germline CDR1 DFQATT, CDR2 SNEGSKA (reference sequence). The DNA for the CDR3 is TGCAGTGCTAGAGATCCCCAGGAGACTTACAATGAGCAGTACTTC. Its translation: CSARDPQETYNEQYF.

This clonotype came up a few times. V is TRBV25-1 and J is TRBJ2-3; no definite D call. CDR3 length: 15 residues. The V gene lost 3 bases and the J gene lost 2 bases, with 12 bases spanning the gap. The germline CDR1 and CDR2 sequences are MGHDK and SYGVNS. The CDR3 region is CASSDLGQVTDTQYF. In nucleotides, the CDR3 is TGTGCCAGCAGTGATCTAGGGCAGGTCACAGATACGCAGTATTTT.

This chain joins TRBV5-6 and TRBJ2-5; 8 bases are shared with TRBD1. The DNA end is more similar to TRBJ2-7, so the J call may be wrong. The CDR3 consists of 14 residues. Germline V gene sequence: CDR1 SGHDT, CDR2 YYEEEE. CDR3 bases: TGTGCCAGCAGCACTGACAGGGGCCCCTACGAGCAGTACTTC. Amino acid sequence: CASSTDRGPYEQYF.

This clonotype was observed a few times. V and J are TRBV5-1 and TRBJ2-7, with 8 bases aligning to TRBD2. The CDR3 extends over 16 amino acids. In germline, CDR1 is SGHRS, CDR2 YFSETQ. J lost 4 bases, V lost 0 bases, and 9 bases had no gene match. The CDR3 loop is CASSLDPSGSGYEQYF. The DNA for the CDR3 is TGCGCCAGCAGCTTGGACCCGAGCGGGAGTGGGTACGAGCAGTACTTC.

This clonotype was found a few times. The chain is built from TRBV9 and TRBJ2-7; perhaps D is TRBD1 or TRBD2 (5 bases each). The CDR3 consists of 15 residues. CDR1 is SGDLS, CDR2 YYNGEE, per germline. Trimming stripped 0 bases from V and 5 bases from J, with 15 bases between. CDR3 region: CASSVVGASLNEQYF. CDR3 coding DNA: TGTGCCAGCAGCGTAGTTGGGGCTAGCTTAAACGAGCAGTACTTC.

This clonotype was seen only once. V and J are TRBV20-1 and TRBJ2-2, with D perhaps matching TRBD1 or TRBD2 (5 bases each). The ends were cut back, 4 bases at V and 2 bases at J, with 11 bases in the middle. The CDR3 sequence is 14 residues long. Germline CDR1 is DFQATT and CDR2 is SNEGSKA (reference sequence). DNA for the CDR3: TGCAGTGCTAAGTTCAGGGACAACACCGGGGAGCTGTTTTTT. Its translation is CSAKFRDNTGELFF.

The rearrangement links TRBV28 to TRBJ2-7; D is perhaps TRBD1 (5 bases). Germline V CDR1 and CDR2: MDHEN, SYDVKM. Trimming removed 2 bases at V and 7 bases at J, with 21 bases between. The length of the CDR3 is 16 residues. Written as DNA, the CDR3 is TGTGCCAGCAGTTTACTAGGGGCAACCCCTTCTCGAGAGCAGTACTTC. Translation gives CASSLLGATPSREQYF. The full variable domain, in which reference TRBV28 and TRBJ2-7 provide the parts outside the CDR3, is DVKVTQSSRYLVKRTGEKVFLECVQDMDHENMFWYRQDPGLGLRLIYFSYDVKMKEKGDIPEGYSVSREKKERFSLILESASTNQTSMYLCASSLLGATPSREQYFGPGTRLTVT.

V gene TRBV12-3 or TRBV12-4 combines with J gene TRBJ2-1; TRBD2 agrees at 10 bases. V shed 5 bases, J shed 3 bases, and the junction held 7 bases outside the gene matches. The CDR3 has 16 amino acids. This CDR3 is CASSPIAGGFYNEQFF. CDR3 sequence (DNA): TGTGCCAGCAGTCCGATAGCGGGGGGTTTCTACAATGAGCAGTTCTTC.

This chain uses TRBV20-1 with TRBJ2-7; 7 nucleotides line up with TRBD2. The CDR3 length is 14 residues. V trimming: 0 bases; J trimming: 5 bases; junction bases outside the gene matches: 7. Germline values: CDR1 DFQATT, CDR2 SNEGSKA (reference sequence). The CDR3 reads CSAREGREWNEQYF. The DNA for the CDR3 is TGCAGTGCTAGAGAAGGGCGGGAGTGGAACGAGCAGTACTTC.

This chain uses TRBV28 with TRBJ1-4; no firm D call. CDR3 size: 11 residues. The germline V gene encodes CDR1 MDHEN and CDR2 SYDVKM. V dropped 3 bases and J dropped 8 bases, with 4 bases sitting between them. CDR3 sequence: CASSFTEKLFF. The DNA of the CDR3 is TGTGCCAGCAGTTTTACCGAAAAACTGTTTTTT.

This clonotype was observed once. Here the CDR3 reads CASSLTRGQGYNEQFF. The CDR3 nucleotides read TGTGCCAGCAGCTTAACCCGGGGGCAAGGGTACAATGAGCAGTTCTTC. V is TRBV7-9 and J is TRBJ2-1; D may match TRBD1 or TRBD2 (6 bases each). The germline V gene encodes CDR1 SEHNR and CDR2 FQNEAQ (reference sequence). The CDR3 sequence is 16 residues long. Deletions cut 2 bases from V and 4 bases from J, with 15 bases between. The complete variable domain, with remaining parts taken from reference TRBV7-9 and TRBJ2-1, reads DTGVSQNPRHKITKRGQNVTFRCDPISEHNRLYWYRQTLGQGPEFLTYFQNEAQLEKSRLLSDRFSAERPKGSFSTLEIQRTEQGDSAMYLCASSLTRGQGYNEQFFGPGTRLTVL.

This clonotype was observed a few times. The chain links TRBV20-1 to TRBJ2-7; unclear D gene. The germline V and J ends were trimmed by 6 bases and 0 bases, with 9 bases remaining between them. Germline CDR1 is DFQATT and CDR2 is SNEGSKA (reference sequence). There are 12 residues in the CDR3. CDR3 residues: CSAGRASYEQYF. The CDR3 nucleotides read TGCAGTGCCGGCCGGGCCTCCTACGAGCAGTACTTC.

The genes are TRBV10-3 and TRBJ2-3, with 8 positions matching TRBD2. Germline CDR1 and CDR2: ENHRY and SYGVKD. The length of the CDR3 is 18 residues. With V trimmed by 2 bases and J by 6 bases, 16 bases remained unmatched. As DNA, the CDR3 is TGTGCCATCAGTGAGGCAGACAGGATAGGACTAGCTACGGATACGCAGTATTTT. Translating it yields CAISEADRIGLATDTQYF.

The chain combines TRBV12-3 or TRBV12-4 with TRBJ2-7; 15 bases are a match to TRBD2. TRBJ2-5 explains the end of the DNA better; the J call may be wrong. This CDR3 is built from 14 residues. The CDR3 region is CASKGLAGGETQYF. DNA of the CDR3: TGTGCCAGCAAGGGACTAGCGGGGGGCGAGACCCAGTACTTC.

This clonotype was seen a handful of times. The chain uses TRBV18 and TRBJ2-1; a possible D gene is TRBD1 (5 bases). The germline CDR1 and CDR2 sequences are KGHSH and LQKENI. The CDR3 has 14 amino acids. V lost 3 bases to trimming and J lost 5 bases, with 11 bases between them. The CDR3 here is CASSPGLGDNEQFF. The CDR3 bases are TGTGCCAGCTCACCCGGCCTAGGGGACAATGAGCAGTTCTTC.

The chain uses TRBV29-1 and TRBJ2-7, with no clear D. Trimming took 7 bases from V and 3 from J, leaving 13 bases between them. Germline assignment: CDR1 SQVTM and CDR2 ANQGSEA. This CDR3 spans 12 amino acids. The chain's CDR3 is CSGKGYRYEQYF. The CDR3, as DNA: TGCAGCGGGAAAGGGTATCGCTACGAGCAGTACTTC.

This chain uses TRBV12-3 or TRBV12-4 with TRBJ2-1; 7 nucleotides match TRBD2. This CDR3 has 15 amino acids. The junction had 10 bases not matched to a gene; V was cut back by 11 bases and J by 0 bases. CDR3 protein: CASAERGRSYNEQFF. CDR3 in DNA: TGTGCCTCGGCGGAGCGGGGTCGCTCCTACAATGAGCAGTTCTTC.

J is TRBJ2-3 and V is TRBV28; 9 positions agree with TRBD2. Per germline, CDR1 MDHEN and CDR2 SYDVKM. This CDR3 region has 14 residues. V trimming: 8 bases; J trimming: 7 bases; junction bases outside the gene matches: 10. Here the CDR3 reads CASGIAGAGHTQYF. CDR3 bases: TGTGCCAGCGGAATAGCGGGGGCGGGTCATACGCAGTATTTT. The full variable domain, completed using reference TRBV28 and TRBJ2-3, is DVKVTQSSRYLVKRTGEKVFLECVQDMDHENMFWYRQDPGLGLRLIYFSYDVKMKEKGDIPEGYSVSREKKERFSLILESASTNQTSMYLCASGIAGAGHTQYFGPGTRLTVL.

Only a few counts were recorded for this clonotype. The V and J genes are TRBV7-2 and TRBJ2-7, with 7 positions matching TRBD2. The CDR3 consists of 15 residues. CDR1 is SGHTA and CDR2 is FQGNSA in the germline V gene. V lost 3 bases and J lost 4; bases outside the gene matches: 9. As DNA, the CDR3 is TGTGCCAGCAGCTTCCGGGGCGGGAGTGTGTACGAGCAGTACTTC. Protein product: CASSFRGGSVYEQYF. Using reference TRBV7-2 and TRBJ2-7 for the parts outside the CDR3, the full variable domain is GAGVSQSPSNKVTEKGKDVELRCDPISGHTALYWYRQSLGQGLEFLIYFQGNSAPDKSGLPSDRFSAERTGGSVSTLTIQRTQQEDSAVYLCASSFRGGSVYEQYFGPGTRLTVT.

The chain has TRBV5-1 and TRBJ2-1, with 11 bases fitting TRBD2. V shed 4 bases, J shed 8 bases, and the junction held 5 bases outside the gene matches. Germline-derived CDR1 and CDR2 are SGHRS and YFSETQ. This CDR3 has 14 residues. DNA for the CDR3: TGCGCCAGCAGCGCTAGCGGGAGGTTCGATGAGCAGTTCTTC. Its translation is CASSASGRFDEQFF. Full variable domain (remainder filled in from reference TRBV5-1 and TRBJ2-1): KAGVTQTPRYLIKTRGQQVTLSCSPISGHRSVSWYQQTPGQGLQFLFEYFSETQRNKGNFPGRFSGRQFSNSRSEMNVSTLELGDSALYLCASSASGRFDEQFFGPGTRLTVL.

This chain joins TRBV29-1 and TRBJ1-1, with 7 bases identical to TRBD1. This CDR3 is 11 amino acids long. V dropped 5 bases and J dropped 13; count of bases not matched to a gene: 10. Germline V gene data show CDR1 as SQVTM and CDR2 as ANQGSEA. The CDR3, as DNA: TGCAGCGTTACTTACAGGGGCGGAGGTTTCTTT. It is translated as CSVTYRGGGFF. The entire variable domain, with the rest obtained from reference TRBV29-1 and TRBJ1-1, is as follows: SAVISQKPSRDICQRGTSLTIQCQVDSQVTMMFWYRQQPGQSLTLIATANQGSEATYESGFVIDKFPISRPNLTFSTLTVSNMSPEDSSIYLCSVTYRGGGFFGQGTRLTVV.

This clonotype was seen a handful of times. The chain combines TRBV5-1 with TRBJ2-1; perhaps TRBD1 as D (5 bases). This CDR3 spans 16 amino acids. The ends were cut back, 0 bases at V and 5 bases at J, with 15 bases in the middle. Looked up from germline, CDR1 is SGHRS and CDR2 is YFSETQ. The CDR3 region has the DNA TGCGCCAGCAGCTTGGGGGGCCTCCCCAGCCACAATGAGCAGTTCTTC. The encoded protein is CASSLGGLPSHNEQFF. Variable domain in full (rest from reference TRBV5-1 and TRBJ2-1): KAGVTQTPRYLIKTRGQQVTLSCSPISGHRSVSWYQQTPGQGLQFLFEYFSETQRNKGNFPGRFSGRQFSNSRSEMNVSTLELGDSALYLCASSLGGLPSHNEQFFGPGTRLTVL.

Details on this clonotype: Its ends do not fully match the called genes, so a read error is possible. This chain connects TRBV5-1 to TRBJ2-4; D possibly matches TRBD1 or TRBD2 (5 bases each). The V gene's germline CDR1 is SGHRS and CDR2 YFSETQ. The CDR3 runs 13 residues. The CDR3 is CASRVGVLNIPYF. The CDR3 nucleotides read TGCGCCAGCAGGGTGGGGGTGTTAAACATTCCGTACTTC.

This clonotype appeared a few times. The rearrangement links TRBV12-3 or TRBV12-4 to TRBJ2-7, with D uncertain. There are 13 residues in the CDR3. V lost 5 bases to trimming and J lost 4 bases, with 12 bases between them. CDR3 coding DNA: TGTGCCAGCAGTCCGTACGGATTGTACGAGCAGTACTTC. This gives the protein CASSPYGLYEQYF.

This clonotype was counted between two and nine times. The chain couples TRBV29-1 to TRBJ2-7; D ambiguous. This CDR3 contains 14 residues. Germline CDR1 reads SQVTM; CDR2 reads ANQGSEA. With 6 bases removed from V and 1 base from J, the gap between germline ends came to 16 bases. CDR3 residues: CSVPGAVGSYEQYF. In DNA, the CDR3 is TGCAGCGTACCTGGTGCAGTGGGGTCCTACGAGCAGTACTTC.

This clonotype was recorded only once. The genes are TRBV5-1 and TRBJ2-3; D might be TRBD1 or TRBD2, each matching 5 bases. This CDR3 is 14 amino acids long. Per the germline V gene, CDR1 is SGHRS and CDR2 is YFSETQ. Trimming shortened V by 7 bases and J by 4 bases, and 16 bases separated the two germline ends. The CDR3 spells CASRPGLGADTQYF. In nucleotides, the CDR3 is TGCGCCAGCCGCCCAGGGTTGGGGGCAGATACGCAGTATTTT. The full variable domain, with the rest looked up from reference TRBV5-1 and TRBJ2-3, is KAGVTQTPRYLIKTRGQQVTLSCSPISGHRSVSWYQQTPGQGLQFLFEYFSETQRNKGNFPGRFSGRQFSNSRSEMNVSTLELGDSALYLCASRPGLGADTQYFGPGTRLTVL.

With regard to this clonotype: One end of the junction does not line up with germline, which may come from a read error. V usage is TRBV12-3 or TRBV12-4 and J usage is TRBJ2-1; D is perhaps TRBD2 (6 bases). The CDR3 contains 14 residues. The CDR3 nucleotides read TGTGCCAGCAGTTTGGGCGGAGGAGGGAATGAGCAGGTCTTC. Translated: CASSLGGGGNEQVF.

The chain carries TRBV12-3 or TRBV12-4 and TRBJ2-7; 7 bases fit TRBD1. CDR3 size: 14 residues. V lost 8 bases, J lost 0 bases, and 7 bases stayed unmatched. The CDR3 DNA is TGTGCCAGCCAGACAGGGACGAGCTCCTACGAGCAGTACTTC. It codes for CASQTGTSSYEQYF.